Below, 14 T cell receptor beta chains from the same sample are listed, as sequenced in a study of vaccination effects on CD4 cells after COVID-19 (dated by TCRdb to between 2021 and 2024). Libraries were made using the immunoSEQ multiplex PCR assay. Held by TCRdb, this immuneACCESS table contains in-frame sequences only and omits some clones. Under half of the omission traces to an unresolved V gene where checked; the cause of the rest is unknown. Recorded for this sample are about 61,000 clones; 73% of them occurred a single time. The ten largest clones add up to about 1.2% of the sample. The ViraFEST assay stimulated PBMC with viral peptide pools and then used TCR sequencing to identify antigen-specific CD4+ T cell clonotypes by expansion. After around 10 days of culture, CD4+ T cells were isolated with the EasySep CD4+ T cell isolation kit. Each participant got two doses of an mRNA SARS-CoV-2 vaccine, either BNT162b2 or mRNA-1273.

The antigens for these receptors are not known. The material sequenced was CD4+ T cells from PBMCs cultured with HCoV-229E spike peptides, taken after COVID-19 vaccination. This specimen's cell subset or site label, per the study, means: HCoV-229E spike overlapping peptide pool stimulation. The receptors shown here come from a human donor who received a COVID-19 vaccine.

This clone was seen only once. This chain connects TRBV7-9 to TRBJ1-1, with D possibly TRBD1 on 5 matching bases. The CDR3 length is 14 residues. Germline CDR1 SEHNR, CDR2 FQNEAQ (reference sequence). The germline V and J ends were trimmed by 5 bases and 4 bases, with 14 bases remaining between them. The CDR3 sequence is CASSTSRGTTEAFF. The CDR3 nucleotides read TGTGCCAGCAGCACTAGCCGGGGGACCACTGAAGCTTTCTTT.

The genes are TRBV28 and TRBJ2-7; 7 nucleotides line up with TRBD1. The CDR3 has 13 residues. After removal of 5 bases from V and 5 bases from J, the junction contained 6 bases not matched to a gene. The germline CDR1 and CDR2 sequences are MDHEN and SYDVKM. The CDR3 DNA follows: TGTGCCAGCAGTCCACAGGGGTATGACGAGCAGTACGTC. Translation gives CASSPQGYDEQYV.

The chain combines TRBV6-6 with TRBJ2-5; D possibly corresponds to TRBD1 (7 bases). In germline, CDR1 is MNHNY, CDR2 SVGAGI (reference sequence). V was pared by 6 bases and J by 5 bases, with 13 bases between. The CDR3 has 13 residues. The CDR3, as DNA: TGTGCCAGCAGACCACAGGGGAGGGAGACCCAGTACTTC. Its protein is CASRPQGRETQYF.

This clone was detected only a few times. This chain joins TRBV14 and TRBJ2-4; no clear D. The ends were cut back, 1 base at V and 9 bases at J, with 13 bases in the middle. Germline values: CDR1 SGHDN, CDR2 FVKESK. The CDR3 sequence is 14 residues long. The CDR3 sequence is CASSQGRAWAIQYF. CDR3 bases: TGTGCCAGCAGCCAAGGAAGGGCTTGGGCCATTCAGTACTTC.

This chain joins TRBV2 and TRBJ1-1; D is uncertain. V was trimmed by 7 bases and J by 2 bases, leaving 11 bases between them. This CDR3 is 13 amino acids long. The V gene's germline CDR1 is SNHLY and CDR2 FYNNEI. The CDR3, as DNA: TGTGCCAGCACGGTAGCAGCAAACACTGAAGCTTTCTTT. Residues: CASTVAANTEAFF. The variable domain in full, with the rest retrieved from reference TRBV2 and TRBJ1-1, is EPEVTQTPSHQVTQMGQEVILRCVPISNHLYFYWYRQILGQKVEFLVSFYNNEISEKSEIFDDQFSVERPDGSNFTLKIRSTKLEDSAMYFCASTVAANTEAFFGQGTRLTVV.

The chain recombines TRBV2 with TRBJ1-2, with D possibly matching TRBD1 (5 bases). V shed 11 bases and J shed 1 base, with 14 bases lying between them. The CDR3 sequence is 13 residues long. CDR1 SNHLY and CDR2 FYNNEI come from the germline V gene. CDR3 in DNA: TGTGCCCGCTCGGGGCGGGGTAACTATGGCTACACCTTC. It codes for CARSGRGNYGYTF.

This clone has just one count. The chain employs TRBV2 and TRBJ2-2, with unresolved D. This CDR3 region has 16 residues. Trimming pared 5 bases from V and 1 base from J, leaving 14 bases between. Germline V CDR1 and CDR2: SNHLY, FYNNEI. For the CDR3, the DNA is TGTGCCAGCAGTTCACGCTCGCCCGGGAACACCGGGGAGCTGTTTTTT. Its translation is CASSSRSPGNTGELFF.

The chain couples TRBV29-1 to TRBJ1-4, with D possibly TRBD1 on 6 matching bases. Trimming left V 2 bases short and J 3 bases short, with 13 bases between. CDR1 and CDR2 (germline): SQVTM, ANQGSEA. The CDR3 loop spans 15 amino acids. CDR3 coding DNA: TGCAGCGTTGAAAAGTGGGGGCCCCCTAATGAAAAACTGTTTTTT. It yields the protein CSVEKWGPPNEKLFF.

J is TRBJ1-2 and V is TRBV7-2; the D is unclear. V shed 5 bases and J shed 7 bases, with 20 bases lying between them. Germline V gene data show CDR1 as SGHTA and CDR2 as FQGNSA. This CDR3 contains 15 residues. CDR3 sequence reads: CASSPYTTSTTGYTF. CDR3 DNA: TGTGCCAGCAGCCCGTATACCACTTCTACGACTGGCTACACCTTC.

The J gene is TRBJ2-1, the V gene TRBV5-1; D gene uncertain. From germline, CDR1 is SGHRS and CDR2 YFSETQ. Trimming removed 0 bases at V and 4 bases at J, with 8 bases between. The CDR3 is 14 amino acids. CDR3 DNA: TGCGCCAGCAGCTTGGGAGACACTTACAATGAGCAGTTCTTC. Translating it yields CASSLGDTYNEQFF. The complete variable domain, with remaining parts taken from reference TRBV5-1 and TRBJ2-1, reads KAGVTQTPRYLIKTRGQQVTLSCSPISGHRSVSWYQQTPGQGLQFLFEYFSETQRNKGNFPGRFSGRQFSNSRSEMNVSTLELGDSALYLCASSLGDTYNEQFFGPGTRLTVL.

The DNA for the CDR3 is TGTGCCAGCTCTCCGACGTTCACTAGCACAGATACGCAGTATTTT. This encodes CASSPTFTSTDTQYF. The chain uses TRBV18 and TRBJ2-3; no clear D. This CDR3 contains 15 residues. The germline gives CDR1 KGHSH, CDR2 LQKENI. V lost 6 bases and J 0 bases, leaving 13 bases between the germline ends.

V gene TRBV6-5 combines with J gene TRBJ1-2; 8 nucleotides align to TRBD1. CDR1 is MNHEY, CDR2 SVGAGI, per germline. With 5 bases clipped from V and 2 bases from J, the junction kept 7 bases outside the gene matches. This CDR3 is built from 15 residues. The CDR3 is CASSTTGTGNYGYTF. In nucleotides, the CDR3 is TGTGCCAGCAGTACTACCGGGACAGGAAACTATGGCTACACCTTC.

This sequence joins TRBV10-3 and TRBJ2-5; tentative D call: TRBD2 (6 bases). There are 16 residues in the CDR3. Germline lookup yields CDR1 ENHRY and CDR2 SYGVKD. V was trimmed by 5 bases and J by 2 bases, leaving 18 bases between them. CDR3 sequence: CAISTSAGWDQETQYF. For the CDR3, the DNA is TGTGCCATCAGTACCAGTGCGGGATGGGATCAAGAGACCCAGTACTTC.

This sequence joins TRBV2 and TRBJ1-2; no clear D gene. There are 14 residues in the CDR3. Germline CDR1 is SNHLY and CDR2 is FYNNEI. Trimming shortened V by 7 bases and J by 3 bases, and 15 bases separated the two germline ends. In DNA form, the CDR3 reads TGTGCCAGCACTGGGGAGGCGGGCTACTATGGCTACACCTTC. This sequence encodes CASTGEAGYYGYTF.